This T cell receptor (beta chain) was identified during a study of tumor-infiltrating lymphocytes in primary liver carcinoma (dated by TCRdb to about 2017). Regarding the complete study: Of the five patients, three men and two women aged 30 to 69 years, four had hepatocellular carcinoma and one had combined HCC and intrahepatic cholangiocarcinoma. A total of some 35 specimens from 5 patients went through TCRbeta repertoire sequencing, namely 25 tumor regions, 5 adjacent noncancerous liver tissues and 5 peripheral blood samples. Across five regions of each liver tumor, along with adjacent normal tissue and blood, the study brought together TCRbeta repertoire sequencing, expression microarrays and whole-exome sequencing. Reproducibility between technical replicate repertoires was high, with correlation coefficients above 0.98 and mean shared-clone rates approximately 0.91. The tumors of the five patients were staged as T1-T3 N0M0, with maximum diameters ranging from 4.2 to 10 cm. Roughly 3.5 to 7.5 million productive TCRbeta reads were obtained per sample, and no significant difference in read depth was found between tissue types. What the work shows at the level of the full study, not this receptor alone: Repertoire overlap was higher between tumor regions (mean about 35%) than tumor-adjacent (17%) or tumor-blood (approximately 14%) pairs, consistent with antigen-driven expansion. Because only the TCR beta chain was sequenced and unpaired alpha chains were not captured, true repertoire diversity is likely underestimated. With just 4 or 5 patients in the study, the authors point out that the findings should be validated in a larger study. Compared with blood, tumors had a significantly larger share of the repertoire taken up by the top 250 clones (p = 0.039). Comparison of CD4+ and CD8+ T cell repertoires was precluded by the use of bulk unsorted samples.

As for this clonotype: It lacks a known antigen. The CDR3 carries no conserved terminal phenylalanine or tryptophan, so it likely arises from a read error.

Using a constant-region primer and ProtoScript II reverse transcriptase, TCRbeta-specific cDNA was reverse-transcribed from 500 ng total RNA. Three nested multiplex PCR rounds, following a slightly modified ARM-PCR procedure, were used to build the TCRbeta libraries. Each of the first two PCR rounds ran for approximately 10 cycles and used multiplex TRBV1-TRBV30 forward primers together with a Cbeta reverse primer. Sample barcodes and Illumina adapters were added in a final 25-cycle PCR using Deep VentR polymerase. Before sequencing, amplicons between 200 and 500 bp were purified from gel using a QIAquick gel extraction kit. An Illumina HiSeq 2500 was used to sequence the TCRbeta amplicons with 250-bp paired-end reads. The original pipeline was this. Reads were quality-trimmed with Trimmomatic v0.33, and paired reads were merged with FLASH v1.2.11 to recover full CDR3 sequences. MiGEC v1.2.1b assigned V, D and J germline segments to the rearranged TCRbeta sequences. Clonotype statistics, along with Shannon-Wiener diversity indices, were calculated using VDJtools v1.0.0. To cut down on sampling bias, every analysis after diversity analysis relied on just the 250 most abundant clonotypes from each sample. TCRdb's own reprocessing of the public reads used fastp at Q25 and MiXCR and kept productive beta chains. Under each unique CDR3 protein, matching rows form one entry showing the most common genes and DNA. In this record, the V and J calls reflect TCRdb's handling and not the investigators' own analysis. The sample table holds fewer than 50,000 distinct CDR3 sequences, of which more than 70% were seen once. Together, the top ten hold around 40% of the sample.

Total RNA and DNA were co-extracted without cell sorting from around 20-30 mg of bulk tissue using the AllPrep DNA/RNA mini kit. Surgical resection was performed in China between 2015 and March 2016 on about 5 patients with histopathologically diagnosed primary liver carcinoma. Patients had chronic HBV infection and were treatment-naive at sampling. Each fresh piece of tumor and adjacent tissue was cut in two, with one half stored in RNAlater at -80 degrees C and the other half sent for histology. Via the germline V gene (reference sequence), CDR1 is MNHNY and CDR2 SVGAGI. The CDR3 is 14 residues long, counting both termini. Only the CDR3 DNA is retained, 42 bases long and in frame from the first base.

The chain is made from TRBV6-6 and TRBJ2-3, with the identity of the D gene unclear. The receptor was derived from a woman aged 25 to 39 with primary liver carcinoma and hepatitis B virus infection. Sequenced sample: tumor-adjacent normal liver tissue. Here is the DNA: TGTGCCAGCAGTTACGCGAACTCCGCAGATACACAGTATCTT. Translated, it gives CASSYANSADTQYL.